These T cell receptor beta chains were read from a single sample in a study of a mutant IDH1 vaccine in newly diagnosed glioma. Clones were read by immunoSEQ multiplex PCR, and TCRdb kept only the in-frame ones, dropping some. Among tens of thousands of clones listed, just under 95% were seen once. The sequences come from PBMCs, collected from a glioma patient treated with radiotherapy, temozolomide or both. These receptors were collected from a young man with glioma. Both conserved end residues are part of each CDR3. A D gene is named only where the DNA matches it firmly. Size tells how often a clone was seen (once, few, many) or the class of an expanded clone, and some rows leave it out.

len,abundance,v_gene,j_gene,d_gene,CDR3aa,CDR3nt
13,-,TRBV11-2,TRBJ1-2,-,CASSSDRYYGYTF,TGTGCCAGCAGCTCGGACCGCTACTATGGCTACACCTTC
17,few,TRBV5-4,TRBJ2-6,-,CASSFSGTYSGANVLTF,TGTGCCAGCAGCTTTTCCGGGACATACTCTGGGGCCAACGTCCTGACTTTC
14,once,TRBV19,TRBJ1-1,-,CASSPPGRNTEAFF,TGTGCCAGTAGCCCTCCGGGCCGGAACACTGAAGCTTTCTTT
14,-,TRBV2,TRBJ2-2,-,CASKAGLSTGELFF,TGTGCCAGCAAAGCCGGACTATCCACGGGGGAGCTGTTTTTT
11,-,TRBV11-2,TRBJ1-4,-,CASSSGEKLFF,TGTGCCAGCAGCTCTGGTGAAAAACTGTTTTTT
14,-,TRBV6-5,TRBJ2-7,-,CASSYSIPPGEQYF,TGTGCCAGCAGTTACTCGATCCCCCCGGGGGAGCAGTACTTC
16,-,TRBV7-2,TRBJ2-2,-,CASSAGRAVNTGELFF,TGTGCCAGCAGCGCCGGTCGTGCCGTGAACACCGGGGAGCTGTTTTTT
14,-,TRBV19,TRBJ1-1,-,CASSTGTWNTEAFF,TGTGCCAGTAGTACCGGGACATGGAACACTGAAGCTTTCTTT
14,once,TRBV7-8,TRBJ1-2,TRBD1,CASSWGQGPYGYTF,TGTGCCAGCAGCTGGGGACAGGGGCCATATGGCTACACCTTC
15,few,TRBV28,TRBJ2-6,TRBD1,CASSPRTGGANVLTF,TGTGCCAGCAGCCCTAGGACAGGTGGGGCCAACGTCCTGACTTTC
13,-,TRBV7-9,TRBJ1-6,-,CASSPDRNSPLHF,TGTGCCAGCAGCCCAGACAGAAACTCACCCCTCCACTTT
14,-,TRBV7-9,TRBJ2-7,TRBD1,CASSADRDNYEQYF,TGTGCCAGCAGCGCGGACAGGGATAACTACGAGCAGTACTTC
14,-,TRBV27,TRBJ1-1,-,CASSFRRSNTEAFF,TGTGCCAGCAGTTTTCGGCGGTCGAACACTGAAGCTTTCTTT
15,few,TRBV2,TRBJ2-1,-,CASSEIGSGQNEQFF,TGTGCCAGCAGTGAAATCGGCTCGGGGCAGAATGAGCAGTTCTTC
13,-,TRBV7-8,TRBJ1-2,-,CASSLRGGSGYTF,TGTGCCAGCAGCTTAAGAGGGGGGAGTGGCTACACCTTC
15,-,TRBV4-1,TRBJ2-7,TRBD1,CASSHRDSGSYEQYF,TGCGCCAGCAGCCACCGGGACAGCGGCTCCTACGAGCAGTACTTC
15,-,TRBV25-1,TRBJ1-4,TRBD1,CASSESTGGGEKLFF,TGTGCCAGCAGTGAATCCACAGGGGGCGGTGAAAAACTGTTTTTT
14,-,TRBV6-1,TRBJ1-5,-,CASSEPRAGQPQHF,TGTGCCAGCAGTGAACCCCGGGCGGGGCAGCCCCAGCATTTT
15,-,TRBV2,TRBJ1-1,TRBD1,CASSEEGAGNTEAFF,TGTGCCAGCAGTGAAGAGGGGGCGGGGAACACTGAAGCTTTCTTT
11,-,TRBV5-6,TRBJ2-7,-,CASSLAYEQYF,TGTGCCAGCAGCTTGGCCTACGAGCAGTACTTC
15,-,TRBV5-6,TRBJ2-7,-,CASSLGPGSSYEQYF,TGTGCCAGCAGCTTGGGTCCGGGGAGCTCCTACGAGCAGTACTTC
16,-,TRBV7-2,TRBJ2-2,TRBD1,CASSPPGQGTTGELFF,TGTGCCAGCAGTCCACCGGGACAGGGGACCACCGGGGAGCTGTTTTTT
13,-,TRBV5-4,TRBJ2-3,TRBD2,CATWTSGTDTQYF,TGTGCCACTTGGACTAGCGGCACAGATACGCAGTATTTT
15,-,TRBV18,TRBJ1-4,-,CASSPRITGNEKLFF,TGTGCCAGCTCACCGAGGATTACGGGTAATGAAAAACTGTTTTTT
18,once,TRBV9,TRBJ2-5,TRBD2,CASSVEAGGHIGGGTQYF,TGTGCCAGCAGCGTAGAGGCGGGAGGGCATATTGGAGGGGGGACCCAGTACTTC
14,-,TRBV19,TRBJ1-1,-,CASGATGLNTEAFF,TGTGCCAGTGGAGCGACAGGCCTGAACACTGAAGCTTTCTTT
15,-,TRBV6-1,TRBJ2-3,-,CASTRDTQGTDTQYF,TGTGCCAGCACCAGGGACACTCAGGGCACAGATACGCAGTATTTT
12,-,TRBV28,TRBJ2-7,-,CASSNWLDEQYF,TGTGCCAGCAGTAACTGGTTGGACGAGCAGTACTTC
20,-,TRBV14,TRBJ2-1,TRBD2,CASSQGLVAGGPLLGNEQFF,TGTGCCAGCAGCCAAGGACTGGTAGCGGGAGGGCCCTTGCTTGGCAATGAGCAGTTCTTC
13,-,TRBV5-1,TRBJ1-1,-,CASSLERNTEAFF,TGCGCCAGCAGCTTGGAGCGGAACACTGAAGCTTTCTTT
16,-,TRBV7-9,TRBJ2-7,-,CASSFPLVGGTYEQYF,TGTGCCAGCAGCTTCCCCTTGGTGGGAGGTACCTACGAGCAGTACTTC
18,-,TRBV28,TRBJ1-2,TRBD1,CASSLGQGEGLVNYGYTF,TGTGCCAGCAGTTTAGGACAGGGCGAAGGTTTAGTTAACTATGGCTACACCTTC
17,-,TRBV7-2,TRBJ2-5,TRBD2,CASSFVRTSGVQETQYF,TGTGCCAGCAGCTTTGTTAGAACTAGCGGGGTCCAAGAGACCCAGTACTTC
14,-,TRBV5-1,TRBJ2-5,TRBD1,CASSRGQGRETQYF,TGCGCCAGCAGCCGGGGACAGGGGAGGGAGACCCAGTACTTC
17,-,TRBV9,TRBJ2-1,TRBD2,CASSVFRGLGNYNEQFF,TGTGCCAGCAGCGTCTTCCGGGGACTAGGAAACTACAATGAGCAGTTCTTC
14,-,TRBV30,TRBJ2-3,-,CAWNAGTTTDTQYF,TGTGCCTGGAACGCCGGGACCACCACAGATACGCAGTATTTT
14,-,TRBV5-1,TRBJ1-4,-,CASSPGQINEKLFF,TGCGCCAGCAGCCCCGGACAGATAAATGAAAAACTGTTTTTT
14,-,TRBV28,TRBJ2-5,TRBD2,CASWGGGRAGEQYF,TGTGCCAGTTGGGGAGGCGGGAGGGCCGGGGAGCAGTACTTC
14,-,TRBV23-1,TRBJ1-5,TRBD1,CATPRGQRNQPQHF,TGCGCCACCCCCCGGGGACAGCGCAATCAGCCCCAGCATTTT
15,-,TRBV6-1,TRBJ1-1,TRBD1,CAGTPGQGGYPEAFF,TGTGCCGGCACACCGGGACAGGGAGGTTACCCTGAAGCTTTCTTT
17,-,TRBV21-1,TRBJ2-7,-,CASRAFPRQGDPTGQYF,TGTGCCAGCAGGGCCTTTCCGAGACAGGGCGATCCTACTGGGCAGTACTTC
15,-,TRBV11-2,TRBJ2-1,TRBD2,CASSRGLGSGNEQFF,TGTGCCAGCAGCAGGGGACTAGGCTCCGGCAATGAGCAGTTCTTC